This TCR beta chain was found in a study of CD8 T cells in ankylosing spondylitis. This clonotype was observed a few times. Construction of TCR beta libraries was performed using quantitative 5'-RACE with molecular barcodes. TCRdb fed the 5' RACE reads into MiXCR, producing one record per CDR3 protein. Here the sample spans 150,000 to 200,000 distinct CDR3 sequences, 11% being singletons. Germline V gives CDR1 SNHLY, CDR2 FYNNEI. The V segment lost 3 bases and the J segment 4 bases; nucleotides outside the gene matches: 1. This CDR3 is 15 amino acids long. The gene calls are TRBV2 and TRBJ2-1; 12 bases fit TRBD2. The sample consisted of blood, either unsorted or a sorted T cell fraction (not recorded which). The origin of this receptor is a male donor with ankylosing spondylitis or in good health (not recorded which). The CDR3 sequence: CASSEGTSGYNEQFF. DNA for the CDR3: TGTGCCAGCAGTGAGGGGACTAGCGGGTACAATGAGCAGTTCTTC.